This T cell receptor (beta chain) stems from a study of blood T cell repertoires in COVID-19. Study-level information: Whether acute or convalescent, the COVID-19 samples came from the United States, Italy and Spain.

Living in under 30 US areas, the participants were between roughly 18 and 90 years of age. Cohort placement rested on clinical history that participants reported themselves. This CDR3 comprises 16 residues. The germline CDR1 and CDR2 sequences are SGHKS and YYEKEE (reference sequence). V dropped 1 base and J dropped 2 bases, with 12 bases sitting between them. Per the original data handling: Reference gene primer amplification gave nucleated cell count estimates. The repertoire was sequenced with immunoSEQ multiplex PCR; TCRdb's copy has only in-frame clones and lacks some. Clone size and the V and J calls come from that table; the DNA yielded D and trimming. This sample has approximately 240,000 clones, with around 83% found just once.

The sample was PBMCs or T cells enriched from blood (not recorded which). V usage is TRBV5-5 and J usage is TRBJ1-4, with D hard to call. The origin of this receptor is a woman between 40 and 50 years old with acute COVID-19. The CDR3 coding sequence is TGTGCCAGCAGCTTGCGGGAGACGGATACTAATGAAAAACTGTTTTTT. Protein sequence: CASSLRETDTNEKLFF.